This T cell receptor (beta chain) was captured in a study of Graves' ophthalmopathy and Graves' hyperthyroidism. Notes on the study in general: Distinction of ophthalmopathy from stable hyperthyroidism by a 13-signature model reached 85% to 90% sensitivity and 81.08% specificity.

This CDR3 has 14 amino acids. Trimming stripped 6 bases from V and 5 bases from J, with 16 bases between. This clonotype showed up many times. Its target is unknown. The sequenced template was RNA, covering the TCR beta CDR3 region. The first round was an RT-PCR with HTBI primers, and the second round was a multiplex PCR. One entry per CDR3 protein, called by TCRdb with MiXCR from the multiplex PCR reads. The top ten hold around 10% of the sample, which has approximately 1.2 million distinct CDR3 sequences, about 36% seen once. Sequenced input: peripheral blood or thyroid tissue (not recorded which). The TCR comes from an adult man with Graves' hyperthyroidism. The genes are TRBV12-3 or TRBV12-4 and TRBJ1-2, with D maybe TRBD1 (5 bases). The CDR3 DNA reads TGTGCCAGCAGACGAACCGGGACGGAGTATGGCTACACCTTC. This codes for CASRRTGTEYGYTF.